Sequencing of this T cell receptor beta chain was carried out in a study of shared clonotypes between healthy human individuals. This CDR3 comprises 14 residues. This clone was seen a single time. As yet, its antigen is unknown. Per sorted-subset replicate PCR, input was around 200 ng DNA, representing 30,000 to 35,000 T cell genomes. The assay was immunoSEQ multiplex PCR, and TCRdb's table has in-frame clones only and misses some. The table lists roughly 680,000 clones, just under 75% of them singletons. Study-wide results and caveats: Generally, naive subsets came out with larger estimated richness than memory subsets. Generation probabilities of non-shared clonotypes were lower (relative to those shared by all four donors).

The rearrangement joins TRBV7-5 to TRBJ2-7. TRBV7-5 is labeled a pseudogene. The sequenced material came from memory CD4+ T cells sorted from blood. The subset denotes: CD45RA-negative fraction. This TCR was recovered from a woman aged 25-40 years in good health. This chain's CDR3 is CVRSLTGAAYEQYF. The CDR3 nucleotides are TGTGTCAGAAGCTTAACCGGGGCAGCCTACGAGCAGTACTTC.